The entry below describes one TCR beta chain. The data originate from a study of blood T cell repertoires in COVID-19. Study at large: There were acute and convalescent COVID-19 samples, and they came from the United States, Italy and Spain. Nucleic acid was either cDNA or gDNA, and it came from T cells, B-cell-depleted T cells, or PBMCs.

Losses at the gene ends were 6 bases for V and 4 bases for J; bases not matched to a gene: 6. Germline V gives CDR1 LGHDT, CDR2 YNNKEL (reference sequence). The CDR3 has 15 amino acids. Generated by immunoSEQ multiplex PCR, the TCRdb table keeps only in-frame clones and is missing some. Seen here are about 190,000 clones, almost 80% observed once, and the top ten hold approximately 15%. The sample was peripheral blood. The chain carries TRBV3-1 (or the pseudogene TRBV3-2) and TRBJ2-1; 10 positions match TRBD2. The origin of this receptor is a man aged 55-75 years with active or convalescent COVID-19. The CDR3 DNA reads as TGTGCCAGCAGACGCGGGACTAGCGTTTACAATGAGCAGTTCTTC. Translated, it gives CASRRGTSVYNEQFF.